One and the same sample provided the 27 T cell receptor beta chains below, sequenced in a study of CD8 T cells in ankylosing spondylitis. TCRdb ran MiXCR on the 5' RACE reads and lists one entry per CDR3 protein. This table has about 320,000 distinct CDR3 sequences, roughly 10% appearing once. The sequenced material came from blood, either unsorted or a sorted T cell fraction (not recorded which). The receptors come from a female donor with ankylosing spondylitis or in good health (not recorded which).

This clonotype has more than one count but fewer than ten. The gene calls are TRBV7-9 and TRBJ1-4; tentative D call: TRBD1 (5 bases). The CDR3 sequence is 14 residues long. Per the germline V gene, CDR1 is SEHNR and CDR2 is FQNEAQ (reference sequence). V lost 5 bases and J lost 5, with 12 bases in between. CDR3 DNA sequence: TGTGCCAGCAGCCCAAGACAGTACAATGAAAAACTGTTTTTT. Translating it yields CASSPRQYNEKLFF.

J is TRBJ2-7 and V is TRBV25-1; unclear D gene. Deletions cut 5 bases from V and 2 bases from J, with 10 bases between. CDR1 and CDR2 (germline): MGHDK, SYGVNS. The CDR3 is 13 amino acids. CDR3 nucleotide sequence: TGTGCCAGCAGTCAGCCACAAACCTACGAGCAGTACTTC. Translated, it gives CASSQPQTYEQYF.

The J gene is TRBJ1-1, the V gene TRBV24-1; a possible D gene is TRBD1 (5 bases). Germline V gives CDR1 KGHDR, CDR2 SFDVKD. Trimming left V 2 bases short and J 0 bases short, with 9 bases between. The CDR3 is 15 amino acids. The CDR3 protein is CATSDSGSMNTEAFF. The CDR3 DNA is TGTGCCACCAGTGATTCAGGGAGCATGAACACTGAAGCTTTCTTT.

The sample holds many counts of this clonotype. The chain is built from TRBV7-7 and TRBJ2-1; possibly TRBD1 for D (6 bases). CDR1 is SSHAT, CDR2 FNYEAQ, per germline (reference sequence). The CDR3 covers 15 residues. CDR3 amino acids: CATAPPLLGTPEQFF. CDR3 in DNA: TGTGCTACTGCCCCCCCCCTCCTAGGGACACCAGAGCAGTTCTTC.

The CDR3 DNA is TGTGCCATCAGTTATGACAGATACACCGGGGAGCTGTTTTTT. The encoded protein is CAISYDRYTGELFF. The chain is built from TRBV10-3 and TRBJ2-2, with a weak D call TRBD1 (5 bases). Germline assignment: CDR1 ENHRY and CDR2 SYGVKD. This CDR3 is built from 14 residues. Between the trimmed V and J ends, which lost 5 bases and 3 bases, there was a span of 10 bases.

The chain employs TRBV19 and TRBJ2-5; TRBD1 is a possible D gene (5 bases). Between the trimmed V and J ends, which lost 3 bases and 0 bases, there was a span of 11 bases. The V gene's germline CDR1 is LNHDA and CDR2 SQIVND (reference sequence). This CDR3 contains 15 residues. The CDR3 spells CASSIYPGNQETQYF. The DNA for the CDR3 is TGTGCCAGTAGTATTTACCCAGGGAACCAAGAGACCCAGTACTTC.

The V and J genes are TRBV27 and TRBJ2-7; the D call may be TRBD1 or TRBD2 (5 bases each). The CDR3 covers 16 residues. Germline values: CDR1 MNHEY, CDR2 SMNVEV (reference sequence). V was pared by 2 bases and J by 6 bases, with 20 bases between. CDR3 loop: CASSLDPGRPGGEQYF. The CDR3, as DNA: TGTGCCAGCAGTTTAGATCCAGGGCGCCCTGGGGGCGAGCAGTACTTC.

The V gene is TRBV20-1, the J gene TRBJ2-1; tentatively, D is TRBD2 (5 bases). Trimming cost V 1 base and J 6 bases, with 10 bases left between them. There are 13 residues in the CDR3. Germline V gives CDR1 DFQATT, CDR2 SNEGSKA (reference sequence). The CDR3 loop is CSARVSGVNEQFF. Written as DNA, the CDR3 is TGCAGTGCTAGAGTTTCCGGGGTCAATGAGCAGTTCTTC.

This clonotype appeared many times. In nucleotides, the CDR3 is TGTGCCAGCGGATCGGGGACCTACGAGCAGTACTTC. Translating it yields CASGSGTYEQYF. V is TRBV12-3 or TRBV12-4 and J is TRBJ2-7; D might be TRBD2 (5 bases). The CDR3 loop spans 12 amino acids. Deletions cut 8 bases from V and 2 bases from J, with 10 bases between.

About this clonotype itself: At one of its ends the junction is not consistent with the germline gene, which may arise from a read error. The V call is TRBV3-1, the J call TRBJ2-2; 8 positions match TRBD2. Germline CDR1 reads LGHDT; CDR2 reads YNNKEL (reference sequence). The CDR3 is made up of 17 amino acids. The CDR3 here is CPSSRLTSVKNTGELFF. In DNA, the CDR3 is TGTCCCAGCAGTCGACTGACTAGCGTAAAGAACACCGGGGAGCTGTTTTTT.

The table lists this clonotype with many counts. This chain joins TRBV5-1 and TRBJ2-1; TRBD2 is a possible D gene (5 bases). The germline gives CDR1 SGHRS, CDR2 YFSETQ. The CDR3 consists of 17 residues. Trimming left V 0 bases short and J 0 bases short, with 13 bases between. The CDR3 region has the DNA TGCGCCAGCAGCTTGGGTGCTAGCCAGAGCTCCTACAATGAGCAGTTCTTC. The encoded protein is CASSLGASQSSYNEQFF.

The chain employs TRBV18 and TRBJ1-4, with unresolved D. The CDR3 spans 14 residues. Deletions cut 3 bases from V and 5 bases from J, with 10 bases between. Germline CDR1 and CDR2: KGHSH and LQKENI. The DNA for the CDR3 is TGTGCCAGCTCACCCGGGAGGTCCAATGAAAAACTGTTTTTT. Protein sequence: CASSPGRSNEKLFF.

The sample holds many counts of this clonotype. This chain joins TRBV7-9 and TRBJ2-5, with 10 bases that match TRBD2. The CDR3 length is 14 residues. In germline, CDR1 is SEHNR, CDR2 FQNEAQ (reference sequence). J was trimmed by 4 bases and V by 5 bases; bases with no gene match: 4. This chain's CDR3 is CASSPLAGVETQYF. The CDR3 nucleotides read TGTGCCAGCAGCCCCCTAGCGGGAGTAGAGACCCAGTACTTC.

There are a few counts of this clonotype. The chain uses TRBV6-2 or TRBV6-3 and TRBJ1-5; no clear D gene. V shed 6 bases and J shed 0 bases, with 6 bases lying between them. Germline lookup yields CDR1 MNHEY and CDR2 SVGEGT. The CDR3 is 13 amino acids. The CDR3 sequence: CASRLDSNQPQHF. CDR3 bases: TGTGCCAGCAGACTAGATAGCAATCAGCCCCAGCATTTT.

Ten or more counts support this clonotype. The CDR3 sequence: CSARDGTGTEAFF. The CDR3 bases are TGCAGTGCTAGAGACGGGACAGGCACTGAAGCTTTCTTT. The chain combines TRBV20-1 with TRBJ1-1; TRBD1 matches at 8 bases. CDR1 and CDR2 (germline): DFQATT, SNEGSKA (reference sequence). V shed 0 bases, J shed 4 bases, and the junction held 1 base outside the gene matches. This CDR3 region has 13 residues.

The CDR3 DNA reads TGTGCCAGCCGTCCTTCTCCGGGACAGGGAACGGAGGAGCAGTTCTTC. Its protein is CASRPSPGQGTEEQFF. The chain is built from TRBV11-2 and TRBJ2-1; 9 nucleotides match TRBD1. CDR1 and CDR2 (germline): SGHAT, FQNNGV. The CDR3 runs to 16 residues. V lost 8 bases and J lost 10; bases outside the gene matches: 18.

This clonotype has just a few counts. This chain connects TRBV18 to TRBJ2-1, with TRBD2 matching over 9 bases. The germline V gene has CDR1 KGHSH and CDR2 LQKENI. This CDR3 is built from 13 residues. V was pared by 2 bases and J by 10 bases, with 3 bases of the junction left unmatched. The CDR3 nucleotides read TGTGCCAGCTCACCAAGCAGCGGGGGGGAGCAGTTCTTC. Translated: CASSPSSGGEQFF.

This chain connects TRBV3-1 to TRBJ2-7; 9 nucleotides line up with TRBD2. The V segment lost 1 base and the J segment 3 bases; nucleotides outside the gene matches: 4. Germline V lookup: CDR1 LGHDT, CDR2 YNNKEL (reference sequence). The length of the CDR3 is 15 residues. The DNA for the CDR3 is TGTGCCAGCAGCCAAGTACGGCGGGGGGGCTACGAGCAGTACTTC. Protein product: CASSQVRRGGYEQYF.

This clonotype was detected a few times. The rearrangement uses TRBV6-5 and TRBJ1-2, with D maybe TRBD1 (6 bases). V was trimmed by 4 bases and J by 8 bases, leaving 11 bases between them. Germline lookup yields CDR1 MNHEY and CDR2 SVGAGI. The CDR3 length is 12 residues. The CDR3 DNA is TGTGCCAGCAGTTCACAGGGATGGGGCTACACCTTC. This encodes CASSSQGWGYTF.

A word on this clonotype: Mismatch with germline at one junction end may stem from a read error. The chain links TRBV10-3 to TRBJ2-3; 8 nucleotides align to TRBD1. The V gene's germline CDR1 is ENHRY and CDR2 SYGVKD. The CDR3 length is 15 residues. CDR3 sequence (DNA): TGTGCCATCGGTGAGCCGACAGGGGCTCTAGATACGCAGTATTTT. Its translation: CAIGEPTGALDTQYF.

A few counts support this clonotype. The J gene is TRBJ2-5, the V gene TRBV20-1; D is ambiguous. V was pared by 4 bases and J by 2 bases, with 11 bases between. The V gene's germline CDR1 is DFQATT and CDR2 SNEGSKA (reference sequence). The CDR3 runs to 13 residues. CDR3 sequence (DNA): TGCAGTGCTAAACGGTCTAAACAAGAGACCCAGTACTTC. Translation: CSAKRSKQETQYF.

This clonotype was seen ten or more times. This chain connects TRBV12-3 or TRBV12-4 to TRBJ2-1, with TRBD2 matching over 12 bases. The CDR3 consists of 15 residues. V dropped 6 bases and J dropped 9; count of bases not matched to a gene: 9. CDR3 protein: CASRVTSGRASEQFF. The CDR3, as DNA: TGTGCCAGCAGGGTGACTAGCGGGAGAGCTAGTGAGCAGTTCTTC.

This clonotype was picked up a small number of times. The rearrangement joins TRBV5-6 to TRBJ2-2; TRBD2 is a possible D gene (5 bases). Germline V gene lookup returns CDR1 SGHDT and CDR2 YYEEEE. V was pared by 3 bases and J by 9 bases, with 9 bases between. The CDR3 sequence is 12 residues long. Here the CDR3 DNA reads TGTGCCAGCAGCTACACTAGTCGGGAGCTGTTTTTT. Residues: CASSYTSRELFF.

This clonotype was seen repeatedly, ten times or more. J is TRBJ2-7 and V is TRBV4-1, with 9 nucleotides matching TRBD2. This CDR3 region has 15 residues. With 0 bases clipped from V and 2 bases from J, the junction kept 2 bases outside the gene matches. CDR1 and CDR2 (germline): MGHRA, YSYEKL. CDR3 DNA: TGCGCCAGCAGCCAAGATCCTAGCGGGACCTACGAGCAGTACTTC. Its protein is CASSQDPSGTYEQYF.

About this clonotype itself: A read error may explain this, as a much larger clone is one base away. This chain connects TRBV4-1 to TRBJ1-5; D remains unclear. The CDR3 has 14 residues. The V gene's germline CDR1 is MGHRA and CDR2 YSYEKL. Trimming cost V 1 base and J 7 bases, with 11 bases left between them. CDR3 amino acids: CASSQGSGEQPQHF. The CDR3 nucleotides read TGCGCCAGCAGCCAAGGGAGCGGCGAACAGCCCCAGCATTTT.

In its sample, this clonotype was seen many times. Written as DNA, the CDR3 is TGTGCCAGCAGCCCCGGGACTCGGGTCACCGGGGAGCTGTTTTTT. This encodes CASSPGTRVTGELFF. J is TRBJ2-2 and V is TRBV5-6, with D possibly TRBD2 on 6 matching bases. CDR1 is SGHDT, CDR2 YYEEEE, per germline. Trimming shortened V by 4 bases and J by 4 bases, and 14 bases separated the two germline ends. The CDR3 contains 15 residues. The full variable domain, rest sourced from reference TRBV5-6 and TRBJ2-2, is DAGVTQSPTHLIKTRGQQVTLRCSPKSGHDTVSWYQQALGQGPQFIFQYYEEEERQRGNFPDRFSGHQFPNYSSELNVNALLLGDSALYLCASSPGTRVTGELFFGEGSRLTVL.

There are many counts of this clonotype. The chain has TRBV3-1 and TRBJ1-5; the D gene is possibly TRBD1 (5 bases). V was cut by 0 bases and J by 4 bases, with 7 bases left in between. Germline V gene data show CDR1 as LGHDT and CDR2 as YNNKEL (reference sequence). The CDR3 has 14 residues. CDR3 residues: CASSQEGANQPQHF. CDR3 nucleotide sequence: TGTGCCAGCAGCCAAGAAGGGGCTAATCAGCCCCAGCATTTT.